The clone carrying this T cell receptor (beta chain) has just a few counts. CDR3 length: 14 residues. In germline, CDR1 is MNHEY, CDR2 SVGAGI. V lost 4 bases and J lost 7; bases outside the gene matches: 9. These data are taken from a study of blood T cell repertoires in COVID-19. Looking at the study overall: Whether acute or convalescent, the COVID-19 samples came from the United States, Italy and Spain. PBMCs, B-cell-depleted T cells, or T cells provided the cDNA or gDNA that made up the material.

Authors' methods: Amplification with reference gene primers provided the estimates of nucleated cell counts. Method: immunoSEQ multiplex PCR; TCRdb's copy keeps in-frame clones and lacks some. D and trimming come from the DNA, and the V and J calls and clone size come from that table. The sample lists approximately 81,000 clones, roughly four fifths occurring once. Sequenced input: peripheral blood. This TCR was sampled from a human donor in a cohort sampled during active COVID-19. This sequence joins TRBV6-5 and TRBJ1-2, with 7 bases lining up with TRBD1. Here the CDR3 DNA reads TGTGCCAGCAGTTTCAATGGACAGGTCGGTGGCTACACCTTC. Its translation: CASSFNGQVGGYTF.